These 20 T cell receptor beta chains originate from one sample sequenced in a study of blood T cell repertoires in COVID-19. Assay: immunoSEQ multiplex PCR; the TCRdb copy retains only in-frame clones and omits some. Of 200,000 or so clones in the sample, approximately 91% were seen once. The sequencing sample was made of peripheral blood. These receptors came from a man aged 65 to 85 with active or convalescent COVID-19.

The V gene is TRBV6-6, the J gene TRBJ2-7; D ambiguous. Trimming left V 6 bases short and J 7 bases short, with 13 bases between. This CDR3 comprises 12 residues. The germline V gene has CDR1 MNHNY and CDR2 SVGAGI (reference sequence). CDR3 region: CASRDKALEQYF. In nucleotides, the CDR3 is TGTGCCAGCAGAGACAAGGCCCTTGAGCAGTACTTC.

CDR3 loop: CASSSLAAFF. Written as DNA, the CDR3 is TGTGCCAGCAGCTCCCTTGCGGCTTTCTTT. V gene TRBV5-8 combines with J gene TRBJ1-1, with D unclear. Trimming pared 3 bases from V and 11 bases from J, leaving 8 bases between. The germline CDR1 and CDR2 sequences are SGHTS and YDEGEE. The length of the CDR3 is 10 residues.

The chain recombines TRBV5-1 with TRBJ1-2, with TRBD1 identical over 8 bases. The CDR3 covers 14 residues. The J segment lost 1 base and the V segment lost 4 bases, leaving 3 bases of the junction unmatched. In germline, CDR1 is SGHRS, CDR2 YFSETQ. The CDR3 region is CASSGTGVNYGYTF. The CDR3 DNA reads as TGCGCCAGCAGCGGGACAGGAGTTAACTATGGCTACACCTTC.

This clone was detected a few times. The V call is TRBV5-1, the J call TRBJ1-6; 8 bases are shared with TRBD1. The CDR3 contains 15 residues. V gave up 5 bases and J gave up 5 bases; unmatched junction bases: 6. Germline assignment: CDR1 SGHRS and CDR2 YFSETQ. The CDR3 sequence: CASRSTGDDNSPLHF. CDR3 in DNA: TGCGCCAGCAGGTCGACAGGGGACGATAATTCACCCCTCCACTTT.

The chain is built from TRBV6-2 or TRBV6-3 and TRBJ1-5; D is ambiguous. The germline gives CDR1 MNHEY, CDR2 SVGEGT. The CDR3 length is 14 residues. V lost 5 bases, J lost 5 bases, and 13 bases lay in between. The chain's CDR3 is CASSRAGIYQPQHF. The CDR3 DNA reads as TGTGCCAGCAGTCGGGCCGGGATCTATCAGCCCCAGCATTTT.

The chain recombines TRBV7-9 with TRBJ2-1, with D perhaps TRBD2 (6 bases). Germline lookup yields CDR1 SEHNR and CDR2 FQNEAQ (reference sequence). The CDR3 loop spans 13 amino acids. The V gene lost 7 bases and the J gene lost 7 bases, with 14 bases spanning the gap. The CDR3 spells CASKEGLFNEQFF. CDR3 nucleotides: TGTGCCAGCAAGGAGGGTCTTTTTAATGAGCAGTTCTTC.

The rearrangement links TRBV9 to TRBJ2-1; TRBD1 matches 8 bases. Germline V lookup: CDR1 SGDLS, CDR2 YYNGEE. CDR3 length: 16 residues. J was trimmed by 2 bases and V by 3 bases; bases with no gene match: 7. Here the CDR3 reads CASSETDRGTYNEQFF. For the CDR3, the DNA is TGTGCCAGCAGCGAGACCGACAGGGGCACCTACAATGAGCAGTTCTTC.

This clone was picked up one time. The CDR3 DNA follows: TGTGCCAGCACTAAGACAGGGACGAATTCACCCCTCCACTTT. Amino acid sequence: CASTKTGTNSPLHF. This chain links TRBV6-5 with TRBJ1-6, with 7 nucleotides matching TRBD1. Germline V lookup: CDR1 MNHEY, CDR2 SVGAGI. The CDR3 covers 14 residues. J was trimmed by 7 bases and V by 7 bases; bases with no gene match: 7.

V is TRBV7-2 and J is TRBJ2-7; possible D gene TRBD1, 5 bases. CDR1 is SGHTA and CDR2 is FQGNSA in the germline V gene. The CDR3 runs 16 residues. Trimming pared 3 bases from V and 3 bases from J, leaving 18 bases between. The CDR3 here is CASSLQGAPRSYEQYF. In DNA form, the CDR3 reads TGTGCCAGCAGCTTGCAAGGGGCACCACGGAGCTACGAGCAGTACTTC.

The rearrangement uses TRBV27 and TRBJ1-2; a weak D match, TRBD1 (5 bases). Trimming removed 0 bases at V and 7 bases at J, with 12 bases between. From germline, CDR1 is MNHEY and CDR2 SMNVEV (reference sequence). The CDR3 length is 14 residues. The CDR3 reads CASSLSGAFGGYTF. The DNA of the CDR3 is TGTGCCAGCAGTTTATCAGGGGCCTTTGGTGGCTACACCTTC.

This chain uses TRBV6-6 with TRBJ1-1; D not resolved. V lost 6 bases, J lost 1 base, and 9 bases lay in between. This CDR3 has 13 residues. Germline V gene sequence: CDR1 MNHNY, CDR2 SVGAGI (reference sequence). Here the CDR3 DNA reads TGTGCCAGCAGCATCGGGTCGAACACTGAAGCTTTCTTT. It encodes CASSIGSNTEAFF.

V usage is TRBV5-1 and J usage is TRBJ2-2; a weak D match, TRBD2 (5 bases). There are 13 residues in the CDR3. The ends were cut back, 6 bases at V and 0 bases at J, with 6 bases in the middle. Germline CDR1 is SGHRS and CDR2 is YFSETQ. CDR3 DNA sequence: TGCGCCAGCAAAGCGGCGAACACCGGGGAGCTGTTTTTT. It specifies CASKAANTGELFF.

This chain links TRBV18 with TRBJ2-7; no firm D call. Germline V gene data show CDR1 as KGHSH and CDR2 as LQKENI. Trimming left V 1 base short and J 2 bases short, with 15 bases between. CDR3 length: 16 amino acids. Here the CDR3 DNA reads TGTGCCAGCTCACCACGACAAGGCGAAGCTACCTACGAGCAGTACTTC. Encoded protein: CASSPRQGEATYEQYF. Full variable domain (missing parts from reference TRBV18 and TRBJ2-7): NAGVMQNPRHLVRRRGQEARLRCSPMKGHSHVYWYRQLPEEGLKFMVYLQKENIIDESGMPKERFSAEFPKEGPSILRIQQVVRGDSAAYFCASSPRQGEATYEQYFGPGTRLTVT.

The chain has TRBV5-5 and TRBJ2-7; a possible D gene is TRBD2 (6 bases). Trimming pared 2 bases from V and 6 bases from J, leaving 12 bases between. This CDR3 spans 13 amino acids. Germline CDR1 is SGHKS and CDR2 is YYEKEE (reference sequence). Here the CDR3 reads CASSLVGSPEQYF. The CDR3 DNA follows: TGTGCCAGCAGCTTAGTCGGGAGTCCCGAGCAGTACTTC.

This clone came up once. The chain couples TRBV5-4 to TRBJ2-1; a possible D gene is TRBD2 (6 bases). CDR3 length: 14 residues. V gave up 3 bases and J gave up 7 bases, with 14 bases separating them. The germline V gene has CDR1 SGHNT and CDR2 YYREEE (reference sequence). DNA of the CDR3: TGTGCCAGCAGCTCGGAGGGCCCGCGGAATGAGCAGTTCTTC. Translating it yields CASSSEGPRNEQFF.

This rearrangement joins TRBV19 to TRBJ2-3; a weak D match, TRBD1 (5 bases). Germline CDR1 and CDR2: LNHDA and SQIVND (reference sequence). This CDR3 spans 16 amino acids. The V end was cut by 1 base, the J end by 2 bases, with 13 bases between. Written as DNA, the CDR3 is TGTGCCAGTAGTATAGGGTCAGGGCTTATCACAGATACGCAGTATTTT. It codes for CASSIGSGLITDTQYF.

The V and J genes are TRBV7-2 and TRBJ2-1; 9 nucleotides agree with TRBD2. V shed 3 bases and J 9 bases; nucleotides not matched to a gene: 9. CDR1 and CDR2 (germline): SGHTA, FQGNSA. CDR3 length equals 15 residues. The CDR3 bases are TGTGCCAGCAGCTTGCAAGCGGGAGGAAGAGGTGAGCAGTTCTTC. It codes for CASSLQAGGRGEQFF. Variable domain in full (rest from reference TRBV7-2 and TRBJ2-1): GAGVSQSPSNKVTEKGKDVELRCDPISGHTALYWYRQSLGQGLEFLIYFQGNSAPDKSGLPSDRFSAERTGGSVSTLTIQRTQQEDSAVYLCASSLQAGGRGEQFFGPGTRLTVL.

The rearrangement joins TRBV18 to TRBJ2-7; possibly TRBD2 for D (6 bases). Trimming removed 9 bases at V and 2 bases at J, with 14 bases between. The germline V gene encodes CDR1 KGHSH and CDR2 LQKENI. The CDR3 length is 13 residues. CDR3: CASGGLNPYEQYF. In DNA, the CDR3 is TGTGCCAGTGGGGGACTGAACCCCTACGAGCAGTACTTC.

As concerns this clone: Mismatch with germline at one junction end may stem from a read error. This sequence joins TRBV24-1 and TRBJ2-2; 8 bases align to TRBD1. This CDR3 contains 15 residues. Germline V gene lookup returns CDR1 KGHDR and CDR2 SFDVKD. The DNA for the CDR3 is TGTGCCGCCAGGGCCGGGACAGGCCTCACCGGGGAGCTGTTTTTT. Encoded protein: CAARAGTGLTGELFF.

The rearrangement links TRBV19 to TRBJ1-1, with D unresolved. Trimming took off 6 bases at V and 5 bases at J, with 10 bases between the two ends. Germline V gene sequence: CDR1 LNHDA, CDR2 SQIVND (reference sequence). This CDR3 region has 12 residues. CDR3 DNA sequence: TGTGCCAGTAGCCGGGGTGGGACTGAAGCTTTCTTT. Its translation: CASSRGGTEAFF. Drawing the rest from reference TRBV19 and TRBJ1-1, the complete variable domain is DGGITQSPKYLFRKEGQNVTLSCEQNLNHDAMYWYRQDPGQGLRLIYYSQIVNDFQKGDIAEGYSVSREKKESFPLTVTSAQKNPTAFYLCASSRGGTEAFFGQGTRLTVV.